These T cell receptor beta chains were read from a single sample in a study of cytotoxic CD8 clonotypes in ibrutinib-treated CLL. The protocol was immunoSEQ multiplex PCR, while the TCRdb copy is restricted to in-frame clones and leaves out a portion. In the table there are around 160,000 clones, around nine tenths of which are singletons. The sequenced sample was PBMCs, obtained at disease progression, from a patient treated with ibrutinib. Every receptor here comes from a human donor with chronic lymphocytic leukemia. Each CDR3 is given with its conserved first and last residue. The D gene is left open where the match is weak. Only part of the rows carry a size: once, few, many, or a class if the clone is expanded.

d_call	j_call	v_call	clone_size	cdr3_nt	cdr3_aa
-	TRBJ2-7	TRBV21-1	-	TGTGCCAGCAACCGGACAGGGCTATCCTACGAGCAGTACTTC	CASNRTGLSYEQYF
TRBD1	TRBJ1-1	TRBV6-1	-	TGTGCCAGCAACTTACAGGGGGGATCCACTGAAGCTTTCTTT	CASNLQGGSTEAFF
-	TRBJ1-5	TRBV7-3	-	TGTGCCAGCAGCTCAAAGAGATCCGATCAGCCCCAGCATTTT	CASSSKRSDQPQHF
-	TRBJ2-1	TRBV30	-	TGTGCCTGGAGTGTACACGGGAGAGTTGCCAATGAGCAGTTCTTC	CAWSVHGRVANEQFF
-	TRBJ2-4	TRBV21-1	-	TGTGCCAGCACCCCTAAGGGGGACACCAAGAGGGCCAAAAACATTCAGTACTTC	CASTPKGDTKRAKNIQYF
TRBD1	TRBJ1-1	TRBV10-3	-	TGTGCCATCAGTGAGAAGGGGGCCACTGAAGCTTTCTTT	CAISEKGATEAFF
-	TRBJ1-1	TRBV19	once	TGTGCCAGTAGTAACACAGGGAACACTGAAGCTTTCTTT	CASSNTGNTEAFF
TRBD1	TRBJ1-1	TRBV7-6	-	TGTGCCAGCAGCTTAATCACAGGGGGCGCTGAAGCTTTCTTT	CASSLITGGAEAFF
-	TRBJ2-7	TRBV11-1	-	TGTGCCAGCAGGGAGGGGCGATCCTACGAGCAGTACTTC	CASREGRSYEQYF
-	TRBJ1-5	TRBV27	-	TGTGCCAGCAGTCGGGGCTGGACATCTAGTCAGCCCCAGCATTTT	CASSRGWTSSQPQHF
-	TRBJ2-1	TRBV5-1	-	TGCGCCAGCGGCCTGACTAGCTCCTACAATGAGCAGTTCTTC	CASGLTSSYNEQFF
-	TRBJ2-7	TRBV27	-	TGTGCCAGCATCGCGCTTGGGTTGAACGAGCAGTACTTC	CASIALGLNEQYF
-	TRBJ1-2	TRBV2	-	TGTGCCAGCAGCAAGGAGGGGCAGAACTATGGCTACACCTTC	CASSKEGQNYGYTF